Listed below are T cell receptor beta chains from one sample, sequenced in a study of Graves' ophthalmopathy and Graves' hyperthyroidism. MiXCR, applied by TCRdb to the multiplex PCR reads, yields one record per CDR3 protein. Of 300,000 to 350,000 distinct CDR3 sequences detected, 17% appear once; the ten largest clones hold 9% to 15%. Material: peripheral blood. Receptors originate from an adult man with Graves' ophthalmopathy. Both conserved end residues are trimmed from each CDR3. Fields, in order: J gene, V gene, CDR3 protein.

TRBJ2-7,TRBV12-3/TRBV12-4,ASSLGSGRAAEQY
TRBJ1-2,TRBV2,ANTSSQRSNYGYT
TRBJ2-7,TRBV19,ASSMGMANIPLSYEQY
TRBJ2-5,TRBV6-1,ASTPGPALAHQETQY
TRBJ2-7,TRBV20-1,SARDLRGDRYYEQY
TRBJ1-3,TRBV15,ATSTRHGGLSGNTIY
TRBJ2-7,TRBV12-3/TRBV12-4,ASSLETSGGWYEQY
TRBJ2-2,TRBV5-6,ASSSGTLNTGELF
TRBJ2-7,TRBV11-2,ASRLGGYEQY
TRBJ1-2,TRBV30,AWSRDGYT
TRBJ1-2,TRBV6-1,ASTPGYGYT
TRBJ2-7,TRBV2,ASSSRQFAYEQY
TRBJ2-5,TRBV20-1,SAGRLAGIQETQY
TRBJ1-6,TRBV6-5,ASSYSRWLGNSPLH
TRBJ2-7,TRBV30,AWSSGEDYKQY
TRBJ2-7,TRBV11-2,ASSLGLAGGLYEQY
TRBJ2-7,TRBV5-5,ASSFRREVHEQY
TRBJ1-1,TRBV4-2,ASSPRDRGSAF
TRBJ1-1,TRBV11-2,ASSLTRPRGNTEAF
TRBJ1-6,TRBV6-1,ASSQRQQPYNSPLH
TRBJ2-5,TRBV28,ASSPLGGGLQETQY
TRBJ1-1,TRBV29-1,SGEGEFTEAF
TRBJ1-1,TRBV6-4,ASSNEPGQGASRTEAF
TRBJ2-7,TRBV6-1,ASRGQGGQQY
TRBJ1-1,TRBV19,ASSNPPYTEAF
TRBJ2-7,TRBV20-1,SARTSGRSYEQY
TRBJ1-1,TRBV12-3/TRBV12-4,ASSLALVGGTEAF
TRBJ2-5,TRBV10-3,AISESGLAGDWETQY
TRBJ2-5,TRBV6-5,ASHPRGAETQY
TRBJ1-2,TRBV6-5,ASSSEYRDSHYGYT
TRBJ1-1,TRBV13,ASSTQNTEAF